This T cell receptor beta chain derives from a study of CD8+CD57+ T cells in acquired aplastic anemia. This clonotype occurred once. This CDR3 comprises 12 residues. The V gene lost 7 bases and the J gene lost 1 base, with 5 bases spanning the gap. Germline CDR1 and CDR2: SNHLY and FYNNEI. Genomic DNA templated the TCR beta VDJ and CDR3 profiling. TCRdb used MiXCR to reprocess the reads, holding one entry per CDR3 protein. The profile shows some 150,000 distinct CDR3 sequences, 70% to 75% of them singletons. Whoever was chosen for sequencing had shown CD8+CD57+ cell expansion by flow cytometry. The study sampled blood from patients who had received no therapy.

This receptor was obtained from a human donor with aplastic anemia. The J gene is TRBJ1-5, the V gene TRBV2; unclear D gene. The specimen sequenced was sorted CD4+, CD8+, or CD8+CD57+ T cells (not recorded which) from PBMCs. The CDR3 protein is CASKESNQPQHF. CDR3 sequence (DNA): TGTGCCAGCAAGGAGAGCAATCAGCCCCAGCATTTT. The full variable domain, with the rest looked up from reference TRBV2 and TRBJ1-5, is EPEVTQTPSHQVTQMGQEVILRCVPISNHLYFYWYRQILGQKVEFLVSFYNNEISEKSEIFDDQFSVERPDGSNFTLKIRSTKLEDSAMYFCASKESNQPQHFGDGTRLSIL.